This TCR beta chain was sequenced during a study of shared clonotypes between healthy human individuals. The CDR3 has 15 residues. Germline lookup yields CDR1 SGHDN and CDR2 FVKESK. The V gene lost 4 bases and the J gene lost 5 bases, with 17 bases spanning the gap. Using immunoSEQ multiplex PCR, the repertoire was profiled, and TCRdb retains in-frame clones only, with some absent. This table has some 2,500,000 clones, 80% to 95% appearing once. This chain links TRBV14 with TRBJ1-2; D is unclear. This clonotype was sampled from a young man in good health. Some clones in this sample may be carry-over from other donors' samples. The sequenced material came from naive CD4+ T cells from PBMCs. The subset was: CD45RA+ positively selected. CDR3 region: CASSPRSPQEYGYTF. In DNA form, the CDR3 reads TGTGCCAGCAGCCCGCGGTCGCCACAAGAGTATGGCTACACCTTC. Complete variable domain (other parts from reference TRBV14 and TRBJ1-2): EAGVTQFPSHSVIEKGQTVTLRCDPISGHDNLYWYRRVMGKEIKFLLHFVKESKQDESGMPNNRFLAERTGGTYSTLKVQPAELEDSGVYFCASSPRSPQEYGYTFGSGTRLTVV.